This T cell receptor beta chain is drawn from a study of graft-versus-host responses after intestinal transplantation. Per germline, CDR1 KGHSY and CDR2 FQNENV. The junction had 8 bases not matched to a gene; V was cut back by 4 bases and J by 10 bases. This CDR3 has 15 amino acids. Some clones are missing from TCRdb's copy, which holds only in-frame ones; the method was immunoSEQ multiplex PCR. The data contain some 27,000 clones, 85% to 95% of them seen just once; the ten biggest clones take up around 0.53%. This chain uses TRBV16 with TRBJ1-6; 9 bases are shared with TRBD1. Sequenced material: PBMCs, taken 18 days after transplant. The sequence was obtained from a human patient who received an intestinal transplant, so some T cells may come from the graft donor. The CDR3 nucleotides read TGTGCCAGCAGCCCCCAGACAGGGGGGATATCACCCCTCCACTTT. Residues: CASSPQTGGISPLHF.